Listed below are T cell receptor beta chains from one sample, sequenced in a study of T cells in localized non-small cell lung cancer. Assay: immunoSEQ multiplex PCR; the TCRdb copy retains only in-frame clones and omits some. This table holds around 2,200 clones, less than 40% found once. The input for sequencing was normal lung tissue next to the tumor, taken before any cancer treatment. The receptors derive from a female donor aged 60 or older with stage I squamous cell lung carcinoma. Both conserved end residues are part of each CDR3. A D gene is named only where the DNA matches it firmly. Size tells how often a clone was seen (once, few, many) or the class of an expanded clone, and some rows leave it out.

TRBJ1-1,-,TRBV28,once,CASSLGGGRTEAFF,TGTGCCAGCAGCCTTGGAGGCGGGCGCACTGAAGCTTTCTTT
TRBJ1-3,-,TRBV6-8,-,CASSYGEHGGNTIYF,TGTGCCAGCAGTTACGGGGAGCACGGTGGAAACACCATATATTTT
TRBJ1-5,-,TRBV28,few,CASSLGLSNQPQHF,TGTGCCAGCAGTCTTGGGTTGAGCAATCAGCCCCAGCATTTT
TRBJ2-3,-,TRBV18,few,CASSPNPDIRGDTQYF,TGTGCCAGCTCACCTAACCCCGATATAAGGGGAGATACGCAGTATTTT
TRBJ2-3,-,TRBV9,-,CASSPRGTGTDTQYF,TGTGCCAGCAGCCCCCGGGGGACGGGCACAGATACGCAGTATTTT
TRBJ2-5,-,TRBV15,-,CATSLGGGSLETQYF,TGTGCCACCAGCCTAGGGGGCGGGAGTTTAGAGACCCAGTACTTC
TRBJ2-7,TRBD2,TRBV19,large,CASSIEGIAGTTYEQYF,TGTGCCAGTAGTATTGAGGGGATAGCGGGAACCACCTACGAGCAGTACTTC
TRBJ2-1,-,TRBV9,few,CASSEAFGSFYNEQFF,TGTGCCAGCAGTGAGGCATTCGGGAGCTTCTACAATGAGCAGTTCTTC
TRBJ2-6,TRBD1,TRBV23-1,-,CASSQDVPGTGGANVLTF,TGCGCCAGCAGCCAAGATGTTCCAGGGACAGGGGGGGCCAACGTCCTGACTTTC
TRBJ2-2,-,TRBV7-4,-,CASSLVLSGDELFF,TGTGCCAGCAGCTTAGTCTTATCCGGGGATGAGCTGTTTTTT